Below, 21 T cell receptor beta chains from the same sample are listed, as sequenced in a study of Ad26.COV2.S vaccination and SARS-CoV-2 variants. Treatment reported: roughly 19 received Ad26.COV2.S at low or high dose, single or two shots; five or six received placebo; per-sample allocation not given. The samples date from day 63 after the first vaccine or placebo injection. Profiled with immunoSEQ multiplex PCR; TCRdb holds only in-frame clones, not every one. The sample lists 500,000 or so clones, around 88% occurring once. The sequenced sample was peripheral blood, obtained in a trial of Ad26.COV2.S vaccine versus placebo. The origin of the receptors is a person aged 18-60 years who received the Ad26.COV2.S COVID-19 vaccine or a placebo.

The chain carries TRBV5-1 and TRBJ1-2; 8 nucleotides match TRBD1. Germline CDR1 reads SGHRS; CDR2 reads YFSETQ. V shed 4 bases and J 5 bases; nucleotides not matched to a gene: 10. There are 15 residues in the CDR3. CDR3 coding DNA: TGCGCCAGCAGCACTACAGGGGGAAGCTATTATGGCTACACCTTC. As protein: CASSTTGGSYYGYTF.

To note about this clone: The junction differs from germline at one of its ends, possibly a read error. V usage is TRBV3-1 (or the pseudogene TRBV3-2) and J usage is TRBJ1-2, with a tentative D call TRBD1 (5 bases). Germline V gene data show CDR1 as LGHDT and CDR2 as YNNKEL (reference sequence). CDR3 size: 18 residues. This CDR3 reads CASSPKGRGGKINDGYTF. The CDR3 coding sequence is TGTGCCAGCAGCCCAAAAGGAAGGGGCGGGAAGATTAACGATGGCTACACCTTC.

This clone appeared a few times. The rearrangement uses TRBV18 and TRBJ1-5; D gene uncertain. With 5 bases removed from V and 2 bases from J, the gap between germline ends came to 13 bases. Germline V lookup: CDR1 KGHSH, CDR2 LQKENI. This CDR3 has 15 amino acids. This CDR3 reads CASSLTAKGNQPQHF. CDR3 nucleotide sequence: TGTGCCAGCTCATTAACAGCGAAGGGCAATCAGCCCCAGCATTTT.

This chain uses TRBV19 with TRBJ2-5; no clear D gene. The germline V gene encodes CDR1 LNHDA and CDR2 SQIVND (reference sequence). Trimming took off 6 bases at V and 5 bases at J, with 10 bases between the two ends. The CDR3 contains 12 residues. CDR3 nucleotides: TGTGCCAGTAGCTCCGACTGGGAGACCCAGTACTTC. As protein: CASSSDWETQYF.

J is TRBJ1-1 and V is TRBV4-2; 8 bases line up with TRBD1. The CDR3 length is 14 residues. The trim removed 3 bases at V and 5 bases at J, leaving 5 bases unmatched. CDR1 LGHNA and CDR2 YNFKEQ come from the germline V gene. The CDR3 loop reads CASSQNRGGTEAFF. CDR3 coding DNA: TGTGCCAGCAGCCAGAACAGGGGGGGGACTGAAGCTTTCTTT.

V is TRBV7-3 and J is TRBJ1-6; D gene uncertain. This CDR3 is built from 17 residues. With 2 bases removed from V and 0 bases from J, the gap between germline ends came to 11 bases. Germline CDR1 is SGHTA and CDR2 is FQGTGA. CDR3: CASSLRARSSYNSPLHF. The CDR3 region has the DNA TGTGCCAGCAGCTTACGGGCGAGGAGCTCCTATAATTCACCCCTCCACTTT.

The V and J genes are TRBV11-3 and TRBJ2-6; D not certain. V shed 1 base and J shed 4 bases, with 8 bases lying between them. The CDR3 is made up of 15 amino acids. Germline CDR1 is SGHNT and CDR2 is YENEEA. CDR3 loop: CASSLGAPGANVLTF. CDR3 nucleotide sequence: TGTGCCAGCAGCTTAGGAGCGCCCGGGGCCAACGTCCTGACTTTC.

The chain carries TRBV18 and TRBJ2-5; D is unclear. This CDR3 comprises 14 residues. Germline V gene lookup returns CDR1 KGHSH and CDR2 LQKENI. The V end was cut by 0 bases, the J end by 4 bases, with 9 bases between. The chain's CDR3 is CASSPPPGGETQYF. For the CDR3, the DNA is TGTGCCAGCTCACCACCGCCAGGCGGAGAGACCCAGTACTTC.

The gene calls are TRBV20-1 and TRBJ2-3, with 10 bases lining up with TRBD2. The trim removed 3 bases at V and 5 bases at J, leaving 8 bases unmatched. CDR3 length: 15 amino acids. In germline, CDR1 is DFQATT, CDR2 SNEGSKA (reference sequence). The CDR3 reads CSASRASGRGDTQYF. The CDR3 DNA reads TGCAGTGCTAGTAGGGCTAGCGGGAGAGGAGATACGCAGTATTTT.

This clone was observed a handful of times. This sequence joins TRBV3-1 (or the pseudogene TRBV3-2) and TRBJ2-7, with 8 bases matching TRBD2. Germline CDR1 is LGHDT and CDR2 is YNNKEL (reference sequence). The CDR3 consists of 21 residues. J gave up 2 bases and V 0 bases, and 21 bases lay outside the gene matches. CDR3: CASSQDTASGPLPAGTYEQYF. Written as DNA, the CDR3 is TGTGCCAGCAGCCAAGATACGGCTAGCGGGCCACTCCCGGCGGGGACCTACGAGCAGTACTTC.

In this sample, this clone turned up once. The chain uses TRBV7-8 and TRBJ2-7; 7 bases agree with TRBD1. With V trimmed by 7 bases and J by 3 bases, 6 bases remained unmatched. There are 13 residues in the CDR3. Per the germline V gene, CDR1 is SGHVS and CDR2 is FQNEAQ. CDR3 protein: CASTDDRDYEQYF. The CDR3 DNA reads TGTGCCAGCACCGACGACAGGGACTACGAGCAGTACTTC.

The gene calls are TRBV6-5 and TRBJ2-1; 7 bases are a match to TRBD2. Trimming at V came to 6 bases and at J to 6 bases, leaving 5 bases not matched to a gene. CDR3 size: 13 residues. Germline loops: CDR1 MNHEY, CDR2 SVGAGI. In nucleotides, the CDR3 is TGTGCCAGCAGAACTTCGGGAGGCAATGAGCAGTTCTTC. Its protein product is CASRTSGGNEQFF.

The genes are TRBV6-5 and TRBJ1-5, with D maybe TRBD1 (5 bases). CDR1 is MNHEY and CDR2 is SVGAGI in the germline V gene. The CDR3 loop spans 14 amino acids. Trimming removed 5 bases at V and 1 base at J, with 9 bases between. The CDR3 DNA reads TGTGCCAGCAGTCCCAGGGCGAGCAATCAGCCCCAGCATTTT. This gives the protein CASSPRASNQPQHF.

The chain employs TRBV30 and TRBJ1-5; D is unclear. The CDR3 totals 13 residues. V was trimmed by 0 bases and J by 5 bases, leaving 8 bases between them. CDR1 and CDR2 from the germline V gene are GTSNPN and SVGIG (reference sequence). In DNA, the CDR3 is TGTGCCTGGAGTGTGGGAAGGCATCAGCCCCAGCATTTT. It yields the protein CAWSVGRHQPQHF.

V usage is TRBV4-1 and J usage is TRBJ2-3; 8 bases line up with TRBD2. The CDR3 has 14 residues. Trimming removed 5 bases from V and 2 bases from J; junction bases left unmatched: 3. Germline CDR1 MGHRA, CDR2 YSYEKL. CDR3 nucleotides: TGCGCCAGCAGCGCGCGGGAGGACACAGATACGCAGTATTTT. This encodes CASSAREDTDTQYF.

The chain recombines TRBV2 with TRBJ2-1, with D unresolved. Per germline, CDR1 SNHLY and CDR2 FYNNEI. Between the trimmed V and J ends, which lost 6 bases and 9 bases, there was a span of 15 bases. The CDR3 consists of 13 residues. CDR3 bases: TGTGCCAGCAGGGAGTCGTACCTACGTGAGCAGTTCTTC. Amino acids: CASRESYLREQFF.

The chain carries TRBV5-3 and TRBJ2-1; 10 positions agree with TRBD2. TRBV5-3 is labeled an ORF, and its function is uncertain. CDR3 size: 17 residues. The V and J ends lost 3 bases and 8 bases, in that order; junction bases with no gene match: 14. CDR3 protein: CARSWGGSGRFNDEQFF. The CDR3 DNA reads as TGTGCCAGAAGCTGGGGCGGTAGCGGGAGGTTTAACGATGAGCAGTTCTTC.

The rearrangement uses TRBV6-5 and TRBJ1-6, with TRBD1 as a possible D gene (5 bases). The germline gives CDR1 MNHEY, CDR2 SVGAGI. This CDR3 region has 13 residues. Trimming pared 5 bases from V and 10 bases from J, leaving 12 bases between. The CDR3 loop is CASSLGEESPLHF. DNA of the CDR3: TGTGCCAGCAGTCTGGGGGAGGAATCACCCCTCCACTTT.

The chain combines TRBV6-5 with TRBJ2-1; 13 bases are shared with TRBD2. CDR3 length: 15 amino acids. Losses at the gene ends were 6 bases for V and 10 bases for J; bases not matched to a gene: 9. The germline V gene encodes CDR1 MNHEY and CDR2 SVGAGI. CDR3 sequence: CASRDGLAGVREQFF. The CDR3 DNA reads as TGTGCCAGCAGGGATGGACTAGCGGGAGTCAGGGAGCAGTTCTTC.

The chain links TRBV30 to TRBJ2-7; weak D call: TRBD2 (6 bases). With 2 bases removed from V and 0 bases from J, the gap between germline ends came to 11 bases. This CDR3 contains 14 residues. Germline CDR1 reads GTSNPN; CDR2 reads SVGIG (reference sequence). In nucleotides, the CDR3 is TGTGCCTGGAGTTGGGGCGGGACCTCCTACGAGCAGTACTTC. Residues: CAWSWGGTSYEQYF.

This chain links TRBV19 with TRBJ2-5; 12 bases are shared with TRBD2. V lost 5 bases to trimming and J lost 5 bases; unmatched junction nucleotides: 9. Germline V lookup: CDR1 LNHDA, CDR2 SQIVND (reference sequence). This CDR3 spans 16 amino acids. The CDR3 loop reads CASSPSGLAGGETQYF. DNA for the CDR3: TGTGCCAGTAGTCCTTCGGGGCTAGCGGGGGGGGAGACCCAGTACTTC. Full variable domain (remainder filled in from reference TRBV19 and TRBJ2-5): DGGITQSPKYLFRKEGQNVTLSCEQNLNHDAMYWYRQDPGQGLRLIYYSQIVNDFQKGDIAEGYSVSREKKESFPLTVTSAQKNPTAFYLCASSPSGLAGGETQYFGPGTRLLVL.